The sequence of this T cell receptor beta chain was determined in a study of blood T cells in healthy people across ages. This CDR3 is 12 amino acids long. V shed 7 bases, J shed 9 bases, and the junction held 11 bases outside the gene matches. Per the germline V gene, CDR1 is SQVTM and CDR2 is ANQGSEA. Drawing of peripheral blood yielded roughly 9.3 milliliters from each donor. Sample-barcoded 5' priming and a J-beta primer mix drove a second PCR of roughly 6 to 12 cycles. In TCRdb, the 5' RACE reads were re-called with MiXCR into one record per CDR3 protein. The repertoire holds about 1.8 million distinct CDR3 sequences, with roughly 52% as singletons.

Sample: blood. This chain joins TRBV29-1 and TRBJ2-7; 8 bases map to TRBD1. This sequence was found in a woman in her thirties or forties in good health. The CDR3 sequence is CSAISDRVGQYF. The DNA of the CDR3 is TGCAGCGCCATCTCGGACAGGGTGGGGCAGTACTTC.